Shown below are 20 T cell receptor beta chains from a single sample sequenced in a study of STAT3 mutations in large granular lymphocyte leukemia. Study-wide results and caveats: Every T-cell large granular lymphocyte leukemia patient had at least one immunodominant TCR beta clonotype.

The antigens for these receptors are not known. Produced via immunoSEQ multiplex PCR; TCRdb's table is partial and in-frame only. Found here are about 15,000 clones, 80% to 95% of them singletons; the top ten hold under 9%. The sample was peripheral blood mononuclear cells. Receptors were obtained from a woman aged 45-65 years with T-cell large granular lymphocyte leukemia. Some clones in this sample may be carry-over from other donors' samples.

The J gene is TRBJ1-1, the V gene TRBV7-2; no reliable D call. CDR1 and CDR2 from the germline V gene are SGHTA and FQGNSA. This CDR3 comprises 13 residues. The V and J ends lost 7 bases and 0 bases respectively, with 9 bases between them. CDR3: CASKEFVNTEAFF. The CDR3 bases are TGTGCCAGCAAGGAATTCGTGAACACTGAAGCTTTCTTT.

The chain couples TRBV5-4 to TRBJ2-5; D unresolved. This CDR3 comprises 11 residues. Germline V gene sequence: CDR1 SGHNT, CDR2 YYREEE (reference sequence). V lost 4 bases, J lost 3 bases, and 4 bases lay in between. CDR3 DNA sequence: TGTGCCAGCAGCGTCAAAGAGACCCAGTACTTC. Translated, it gives CASSVKETQYF.

The rearrangement joins TRBV18 to TRBJ1-1; possibly TRBD1 for D (6 bases). There are 14 residues in the CDR3. Trimming left V 5 bases short and J 8 bases short, with 18 bases between. The germline gives CDR1 KGHSH, CDR2 LQKENI. DNA of the CDR3: TGTGCCAGCTCATCCGGGACACCGCCCACCGAAGCTTTCTTT. It codes for CASSSGTPPTEAFF. Filled out from reference TRBV18 and TRBJ1-1, the complete variable domain reads NAGVMQNPRHLVRRRGQEARLRCSPMKGHSHVYWYRQLPEEGLKFMVYLQKENIIDESGMPKERFSAEFPKEGPSILRIQQVVRGDSAAYFCASSSGTPPTEAFFGQGTRLTVV.

The J gene is TRBJ2-7, the V gene TRBV30; TRBD1 is a possible D gene (6 bases). Germline V CDR1 and CDR2: GTSNPN, SVGIG (reference sequence). The V end was cut by 1 base, the J end by 2 bases, with 6 bases between. This CDR3 contains 12 residues. The CDR3 protein is CAWSGTAYEQYF. CDR3 bases: TGTGCCTGGAGTGGGACAGCCTACGAGCAGTACTTC.

The genes are TRBV7-2 and TRBJ1-1, with 8 positions matching TRBD1. The CDR3 covers 14 residues. Germline values: CDR1 SGHTA, CDR2 FQGNSA. V lost 5 bases to trimming and J lost 5 bases; unmatched junction nucleotides: 7. CDR3 sequence reads: CASSPGQGWTEAFF. The CDR3 DNA reads TGTGCCAGCAGCCCAGGACAGGGATGGACTGAAGCTTTCTTT.

This clone was recorded a few times. CDR3 coding DNA: TGTGCCAGCCGGGAGGGCTACTCCTACGAGCAGTACTTC. This encodes CASREGYSYEQYF. The chain combines TRBV19 with TRBJ2-7; the match to TRBD2 covers 8 bases. V shed 9 bases, J shed 0 bases, and the junction held 4 bases outside the gene matches. This CDR3 is built from 13 residues. CDR1 LNHDA and CDR2 SQIVND come from the germline V gene (reference sequence).

The V gene is TRBV18, the J gene TRBJ2-1; no clear D. The CDR3 runs to 17 residues. V was shortened by 4 bases and J by 0 bases, with 16 bases between the two germline ends. Germline V gene lookup returns CDR1 KGHSH and CDR2 LQKENI. The CDR3 here is CASSRTIPGSSYNEQFF. In DNA form, the CDR3 reads TGTGCCAGCTCACGAACAATTCCCGGAAGCTCCTACAATGAGCAGTTCTTC.

A single count supports this clone. The chain carries TRBV5-1 and TRBJ2-3; 12 nucleotides align to TRBD1. The V gene's germline CDR1 is SGHRS and CDR2 YFSETQ. Trimming removed 2 bases from V and 3 bases from J; junction bases left unmatched: 4. The length of the CDR3 is 16 residues. As DNA, the CDR3 is TGCGCCAGCAGCTTAGGGACAGGGGGCTATACAGATACGCAGTATTTT. It encodes CASSLGTGGYTDTQYF.

The rearrangement uses TRBV5-1 and TRBJ1-5, with no clear D. The CDR3 runs 12 residues. V was pared by 5 bases and J by 2 bases, with 5 bases between. Germline CDR1 SGHRS, CDR2 YFSETQ. CDR3 DNA: TGCGCCAGCAGGAAGGGCAATCAGCCCCAGCATTTT. Residues: CASRKGNQPQHF.

The chain is built from TRBV4-2 and TRBJ1-1; the D gene is possibly TRBD1 (5 bases). The length of the CDR3 is 14 residues. Between the trimmed V and J ends, which lost 3 bases and 5 bases, there was a span of 13 bases. Germline lookup yields CDR1 LGHNA and CDR2 YNFKEQ. The CDR3: CASSHSDSRTEAFF. The CDR3 DNA is TGTGCCAGCAGCCATAGTGACAGCAGAACTGAAGCTTTCTTT.

The chain couples TRBV18 to TRBJ1-2; D gene unclear. The CDR3 spans 15 residues. Germline lookup yields CDR1 KGHSH and CDR2 LQKENI. V lost 3 bases, J lost 3 bases, and 14 bases lay in between. CDR3 amino acids: CASSPFEGADYGYTF. The DNA of the CDR3 is TGTGCCAGCTCACCCTTCGAGGGAGCGGACTATGGCTACACCTTC.

The rearrangement uses TRBV5-1 and TRBJ2-6; D ambiguous. Germline-derived CDR1 and CDR2 are SGHRS and YFSETQ. The CDR3 is 16 residues long. V was shortened by 4 bases and J by 0 bases, with 11 bases between the two germline ends. CDR3 amino acids: CASSPVGSSGANVLTF. The CDR3 DNA is TGCGCCAGCAGCCCGGTTGGGTCCTCTGGGGCCAACGTCCTGACTTTC.

This chain uses TRBV4-3 with TRBJ2-2; 8 bases are shared with TRBD2. CDR3 size: 16 residues. Per the germline V gene, CDR1 is LGHNA and CDR2 is YSLEER. The V segment lost 0 bases and the J segment 5 bases; nucleotides outside the gene matches: 5. The CDR3 DNA follows: TGCGCCAGCAGCCAAGAAACTAGCGGCTGGACCGGGGAGCTGTTTTTT. Its translation is CASSQETSGWTGELFF.

This sequence joins TRBV12-5 and TRBJ2-1; 9 nucleotides align to TRBD1. CDR1 and CDR2 (germline): LGHNT, FRNRAP. V lost 6 bases and J lost 4; bases outside the gene matches: 7. This CDR3 contains 15 residues. Here the CDR3 DNA reads TGTGCTAGTGGCCATTCCGGGACAGGGTACAATGAGCAGTTCTTC. It yields the protein CASGHSGTGYNEQFF.

The chain carries TRBV28 and TRBJ2-7; D not certain. Germline CDR1 is MDHEN and CDR2 is SYDVKM. This CDR3 region has 13 residues. The V gene lost 6 bases and the J gene lost 2 bases, with 11 bases spanning the gap. CDR3 amino acids: CASRVSLTYEQYF. The CDR3 bases are TGTGCCAGCAGGGTTTCCCTAACCTACGAGCAGTACTTC.

This chain links TRBV5-6 with TRBJ1-2; tentatively, D is TRBD1 (6 bases). CDR1 and CDR2 (germline): SGHDT, YYEEEE. Trimming removed 0 bases at V and 8 bases at J, with 17 bases between. The CDR3 totals 15 residues. CDR3 amino acids: CASSLARGPQFGYTF. CDR3 in DNA: TGTGCCAGCAGCTTGGCCAGGGGACCTCAATTCGGCTACACCTTC.

The chain uses TRBV5-4 and TRBJ2-7; TRBD2 matches 10 bases. Trimming removed 1 base from V and 7 bases from J; junction bases left unmatched: 8. Germline V gives CDR1 SGHNT, CDR2 YYREEE (reference sequence). The CDR3 has 15 amino acids. In DNA form, the CDR3 reads TGTGCCAGCAGCTTGATGCTAGCGGGAGTAGGAGAGCAGTACTTC. The encoded protein is CASSLMLAGVGEQYF.

The chain employs TRBV5-1 and TRBJ2-5; D is uncertain. Germline CDR1 and CDR2: SGHRS and YFSETQ. The CDR3 spans 16 residues. Trimming removed 0 bases at V and 1 base at J, with 13 bases between. CDR3 region: CASSLGGLGSQETQYF. In nucleotides, the CDR3 is TGCGCCAGCAGCTTGGGAGGCTTGGGCAGCCAAGAGACCCAGTACTTC. The entire variable domain, with the rest obtained from reference TRBV5-1 and TRBJ2-5, is as follows: KAGVTQTPRYLIKTRGQQVTLSCSPISGHRSVSWYQQTPGQGLQFLFEYFSETQRNKGNFPGRFSGRQFSNSRSEMNVSTLELGDSALYLCASSLGGLGSQETQYFGPGTRLLVL.

J is TRBJ2-7 and V is TRBV7-9; D unresolved. CDR1 SEHNR and CDR2 FQNEAQ come from the germline V gene (reference sequence). Trimming removed 1 base at V and 1 base at J, with 8 bases between. The CDR3 sequence is 14 residues long. The CDR3 DNA reads as TGTGCCAGCAGCTTAGATACTGCTTCCTACGAGCAGTACTTC. It is translated as CASSLDTASYEQYF.

The CDR3 loop reads CASSLSGAGITGELFF. CDR3 DNA sequence: TGTGCCAGCAGCCTCTCGGGGGCGGGGATCACCGGGGAGCTGTTTTTT. The chain combines TRBV4-2 with TRBJ2-2, with D possibly being TRBD1 or TRBD2 (6 bases each). This CDR3 is 16 amino acids long. The V and J ends lost 4 bases and 4 bases respectively, with 16 bases between them. Per the germline V gene, CDR1 is LGHNA and CDR2 is YNFKEQ.